This is a list of T cell receptor beta chains from one sample in a study of CD8 T cells in ankylosing spondylitis. TCRdb passed the 5' RACE reads through MiXCR, listing each CDR3 protein once. The table has 150,000 to 200,000 distinct CDR3 sequences, around a third seen once. The sequencing sample was made of synovial fluid, either unsorted or a sorted T cell fraction (not recorded which). These receptors were taken from a male donor with ankylosing spondylitis. CDR3s include the opening cysteine and the closing phenylalanine or tryptophan. The D gene is left open where the match is weak. Size is stated for part of the rows, as once, few or many counts, or as a class when the clone is expanded.

d_call | clone_size | j_call | v_call | cdr3_aa | cdr3_nt
. | . | TRBJ1-1 | TRBV12-3/TRBV12-4 | CASTLRMNTEAFF | TGTGCCAGCACCCTCCGAATGAACACTGAAGCTTTCTTT
. | . | TRBJ2-1 | TRBV11-2 | CASSLSLAYNEQFF | TGTGCCAGCAGCTTAAGTTTAGCTTACAATGAGCAGTTCTTC
TRBD1 | . | TRBJ1-2 | TRBV20-1 | CSASTGNYGYTF | TGCAGCGCTTCGACAGGGAACTATGGCTACACCTTC
TRBD1 | many | TRBJ2-1 | TRBV9 | CASSVADRGISEQFF | TGTGCCAGCAGCGTAGCGGACAGGGGCATAAGTGAGCAGTTCTTC
. | . | TRBJ1-6 | TRBV20-1 | CSARGGGSPLHF | TGCAGTGCTAGGGGGGGCGGTTCACCCCTCCACTTT
TRBD2 | . | TRBJ2-2 | TRBV20-1 | CSATQHAGGGTGELFF | TGCAGTGCTACCCAGCACGCGGGAGGAGGCACCGGGGAGCTGTTTTTT
. | . | TRBJ1-6 | TRBV12-3/TRBV12-4 | CASSSRDNSPLHF | TGTGCCAGCAGTTCCCGGGACAATTCACCCCTCCACTTT
. | . | TRBJ2-1 | TRBV2 | CASSLGQTQYNEQFF | TGTGCCAGCAGCCTTGGACAGACACAATACAATGAGCAGTTCTTC
TRBD1 | few | TRBJ1-1 | TRBV10-3 | CAISESGQASSAFF | TGTGCCATCAGTGAGTCAGGACAGGCCTCTTCGGCTTTCTTT
. | . | TRBJ2-5 | TRBV27 | CASSSFYQETQYF | TGTGCCAGCAGTTCCTTCTACCAAGAGACCCAGTACTTC
. | . | TRBJ1-6 | TRBV9 | CASSVGWKSSYNSPLHF | TGTGCCAGCAGCGTAGGTTGGAAGAGCTCCTATAATTCACCCCTCCACTTT
TRBD2 | . | TRBJ2-1 | TRBV15 | CATSRGGVAEQFF | TGTGCCACCAGCCGGGGAGGGGTGGCTGAGCAGTTCTTC
. | . | TRBJ2-7 | TRBV7-6 | CASSLADRYEQYF | TGTGCCAGCAGCTTAGCCGACCGGTACGAGCAGTACTTC
. | . | TRBJ2-7 | TRBV20-1 | CSAPGPSYEQYF | TGCAGTGCTCCCGGACCCTCCTACGAGCAGTACTTC
TRBD2 | . | TRBJ2-1 | TRBV7-6 | CASSLKGLAGERNEQFF | TGTGCCAGCAGCTTAAAAGGACTAGCGGGAGAAAGAAATGAGCAGTTCTTC
. | . | TRBJ1-1 | TRBV7-2 | CASSLVGGQDEAFF | TGTGCCAGCAGCTTAGTGGGGGGTCAGGATGAAGCTTTCTTT
. | . | TRBJ2-7 | TRBV20-1 | CSADLAYEQYF | TGCAGTGCTGATCTAGCCTACGAGCAGTACTTC
. | . | TRBJ1-1 | TRBV20-1 | CSARFRQQFEAFF | TGCAGTGCTAGATTCCGACAGCAATTTGAAGCTTTCTTT
TRBD2 | many | TRBJ2-1 | TRBV9 | CASSPWTSGRAYNEQFF | TGTGCCAGCAGCCCCTGGACTAGCGGGAGGGCTTACAATGAGCAGTTCTTC
. | . | TRBJ1-1 | TRBV29-1 | CSVSKGENTEAFF | TGCAGCGTTTCCAAGGGGGAGAACACTGAAGCTTTCTTT
TRBD1 | . | TRBJ2-1 | TRBV3-1 | CASSQEADRGRRGQFF | TGTGCCAGCAGCCAAGAGGCGGACAGGGGACGGAGGGGGCAGTTCTTC
. | . | TRBJ2-3 | TRBV30 | CAWSTTDTQYF | TGTGCCTGGAGCACCACAGATACGCAGTATTTT
. | few | TRBJ1-1 | TRBV11-2 | CASSLRGRGEAEAFF | TGTGCCAGCAGCTTAAGAGGGAGAGGGGAGGCTGAAGCTTTCTTT
TRBD2 | . | TRBJ2-1 | TRBV2 | CASSYVPGLVTNEQFF | TGTGCCAGCAGTTACGTCCCGGGACTAGTAACGAATGAGCAGTTCTTC
TRBD1 | . | TRBJ2-1 | TRBV5-1 | CASSKNQGARGNEQFF | TGCGCCAGCAGCAAGAATCAGGGGGCAAGGGGGAATGAGCAGTTCTTC
. | . | TRBJ2-1 | TRBV28 | CASSLVGSATLSYNEQFF | TGTGCCAGCAGTTTAGTAGGATCGGCTACCTTGTCGTACAATGAGCAGTTCTTC
. | . | TRBJ2-2 | TRBV11-2 | CASSLVPYTSLYTGELFF | TGTGCCAGCAGCTTAGTTCCCTACACGTCCTTATACACCGGGGAGCTGTTTTTT
. | few | TRBJ2-7 | TRBV15 | CATSRAKTYEQYF | TGTGCCACCAGCAGAGCTAAAACCTACGAGCAGTACTTC
. | . | TRBJ2-7 | TRBV20-1 | CSARQDFSYEQYF | TGCAGTGCTAGACAGGACTTTTCCTACGAGCAGTACTTC
. | once | TRBJ2-5 | TRBV13 | CASSVSESGETQYF | TGTGCCAGCAGCGTGAGCGAAAGCGGGGAGACCCAGTACTTC
TRBD1 | . | TRBJ2-2 | TRBV24-1 | CATSDPGQIAGELFF | TGTGCCACCAGTGACCCGGGACAGATTGCCGGGGAGCTGTTTTTT
. | few | TRBJ1-1 | TRBV5-1 | CASTGTPVGAGTEAFF | TGCGCCAGCACCGGGACGCCTGTGGGGGCGGGTACTGAAGCTTTCTTT
TRBD2 | few | TRBJ2-7 | TRBV7-2 | CASSSRTSGSHEQYF | TGTGCCAGCAGCTCAAGGACTAGCGGGAGCCACGAGCAGTACTTC
TRBD1 | many | TRBJ2-7 | TRBV29-1 | CSVQRTGQGDYEQYF | TGCAGCGTTCAACGCACGGGACAGGGAGACTACGAGCAGTACTTC